The clone carrying this T cell receptor beta chain was seen only once. Its antigen remains unidentified. The junction differs from germline at one of its ends, possibly a read error. The sample comes from a study of T cell responses to AZD1222 COVID-19 vaccine. General study results and limits: Spike-specific TCR breadth and depth were elevated following two AZD1222 doses. All repertoire sampling was performed exclusively after the peak T cell response.

The repertoire was sequenced with immunoSEQ multiplex PCR; TCRdb's copy has only in-frame clones and lacks some. Seen here are some 25,000 clones, around 83% observed once, and the top ten hold about 8%. The TCR sequence derives from an adult who received the AZD1222 COVID-19 vaccine. This specimen consisted of peripheral blood, obtained 28 days after the second AZD1222 dose.

DNA for the CDR3: TGTGCCAGCAGTGGGGACAGCAACCAGCCCCAGCATTTT. It codes for CASSGDSNQPQHF. The V and J genes are TRBV2 and TRBJ1-5; 7 positions match TRBD1. Germline V CDR1 and CDR2: SNHLY, FYNNEI. CDR3 size: 13 residues.